Presented here are 20 T cell receptor beta chains from one specimen sequenced in a study of control samples from healthy donors and cancer patients. The data were produced by immunoSEQ multiplex PCR, yet TCRdb's version contains in-frame clones alone and is incomplete. The sample has 400,000 to 500,000 clones, 75% to 95% seen once; the top ten hold around 6.4%. The sample comprised PBMCs. These receptors all come from a man in his forties or fifties with head and neck cancer.

This chain uses TRBV3-1 (or the pseudogene TRBV3-2) with TRBJ1-6; D call uncertain. This CDR3 is 15 amino acids long. Germline values: CDR1 LGHDT, CDR2 YNNKEL (reference sequence). Trimming took 0 bases from V and 6 from J, leaving 9 bases between them. The CDR3 DNA reads as TGTGCCAGCAGCCAAGAATGGGCTTTTAATTCACCCCTCCACTTT. Translated: CASSQEWAFNSPLHF.

The V and J genes are TRBV7-2 and TRBJ2-7; D is ambiguous. Germline V gene lookup returns CDR1 SGHTA and CDR2 FQGNSA. There are 12 residues in the CDR3. The ends were cut back, 7 bases at V and 6 bases at J, with 13 bases in the middle. The DNA for the CDR3 is TGTGCCAGCACATGGGGATGGAGCGAGCAGTACTTC. Translated, it gives CASTWGWSEQYF.

V is TRBV2 and J is TRBJ2-2; TRBD2 matches 8 bases. The V gene end was trimmed by 4 bases and the J gene end by 5 bases; junction bases not matched to a gene: 6. Germline V gene sequence: CDR1 SNHLY, CDR2 FYNNEI. This CDR3 is 15 amino acids long. CDR3 in amino acids: CASSGLREVTGELFF. CDR3 bases: TGTGCCAGCAGTGGATTGCGGGAGGTTACCGGGGAGCTGTTTTTT.

The rearrangement joins TRBV15 to TRBJ1-4; 7 bases are a match to TRBD1. The V gene's germline CDR1 is LNHNV and CDR2 YYDKDF (reference sequence). There are 16 residues in the CDR3. J gave up 7 bases and V 3 bases, and 11 bases lay outside the gene matches. CDR3 in amino acids: CATSRGSRGEGEKLFF. The CDR3 DNA sequence: TGTGCCACCAGCAGGGGATCCAGGGGGGAAGGTGAAAAACTGTTTTTT.

This clone has more than one count but fewer than ten. This sequence joins TRBV29-1 and TRBJ2-3; a possible D gene is TRBD1 (6 bases). The CDR3 is 12 amino acids. Trimming took off 4 bases at V and 4 bases at J, with 9 bases between the two ends. Per germline, CDR1 SQVTM and CDR2 ANQGSEA. This CDR3 reads CSVVSGADTQYF. CDR3 DNA sequence: TGCAGCGTTGTGTCAGGGGCAGATACGCAGTATTTT.

The J gene is TRBJ1-1, the V gene TRBV4-3, with unresolved D. Germline V lookup: CDR1 LGHNA, CDR2 YSLEER. The CDR3 sequence is 15 residues long. Trimming shortened V by 1 base and J by 6 bases, and 15 bases separated the two germline ends. The CDR3 DNA reads as TGCGCCAGCAGCCAAGGTGAGGGTTGGGCGTCTGAAGCTTTCTTT. It encodes CASSQGEGWASEAFF.

Comments on this clone: This sample also contains other DNA sequences that code for the same CDR3. V and J are TRBV18 and TRBJ2-7, with TRBD1 identical over 8 bases. Germline values: CDR1 KGHSH, CDR2 LQKENI. The CDR3 is 13 amino acids. The V gene end was trimmed by 3 bases and the J gene end by 2 bases; junction bases not matched to a gene: 0. In DNA form, the CDR3 reads TGTGCCAGCTCACCGGACAGGGCCTACGAGCAGTACTTC. Translating gives CASSPDRAYEQYF.

This chain joins TRBV6-4 and TRBJ1-1; D unclear. The CDR3 covers 15 residues. V dropped 4 bases and J dropped 0 bases, with 12 bases sitting between them. Germline V gene data show CDR1 as MRHNA and CDR2 as SNTAGT. CDR3 sequence: CASSAGTSMNTEAFF. CDR3 in DNA: TGTGCCAGCAGTGCGGGAACGTCGATGAACACTGAAGCTTTCTTT.

About this clone: The limits of the CDR3 on the DNA are not certain, so only TCRdb's listed CDR3 is given. The chain joins TRBV19 to TRBJ1-5; the table gives TRBD1 as D, unverified against the DNA. The CDR3 extends over 11 residues, inclusive of both ends. The germline V gene has CDR1 LNHDA and CDR2 SQIVND (reference sequence). The CDR3 loop is CASSFGTGSHF.

The chain carries TRBV29-1 and TRBJ2-6; a weak D match, TRBD2 (5 bases). CDR1 is SQVTM, CDR2 ANQGSEA, per germline. This CDR3 comprises 14 residues. Trimming removed 4 bases from V and 0 bases from J, with 7 bases in between. The CDR3 spells CSVGGSSGANVLTF. The CDR3 DNA reads TGCAGCGTTGGTGGGAGCTCTGGGGCCAACGTCCTGACTTTC.

Ten or more counts support this clone. The V call is TRBV29-1, the J call TRBJ1-1, with 11 bases fitting TRBD1. Trimming at V came to 8 bases and at J to 7 bases, leaving 9 bases not matched to a gene. The V gene's germline CDR1 is SQVTM and CDR2 ANQGSEA. CDR3 length: 13 amino acids. CDR3 residues: CSFSKGQGVEAFF. The CDR3 DNA reads as TGCAGCTTCTCCAAGGGACAGGGGGTTGAAGCTTTCTTT.

The chain couples TRBV28 to TRBJ1-3, with 8 bases fitting TRBD1. CDR3 length: 14 amino acids. J gave up 4 bases and V 4 bases, and 3 bases lay outside the gene matches. Germline lookup yields CDR1 MDHEN and CDR2 SYDVKM. The CDR3 loop is CASSWTGIGNTIYF. The CDR3 DNA follows: TGTGCCAGCAGTTGGACAGGGATCGGAAACACCATATATTTT. Based on the CDR3 plus reference TRBV28 and TRBJ1-3, the full variable domain is DVKVTQSSRYLVKRTGEKVFLECVQDMDHENMFWYRQDPGLGLRLIYFSYDVKMKEKGDIPEGYSVSREKKERFSLILESASTNQTSMYLCASSWTGIGNTIYFGEGSWLTVV.

The V gene is TRBV12-3 or TRBV12-4, the J gene TRBJ2-1; 7 bases line up with TRBD2. After removal of 6 bases from V and 8 bases from J, the junction contained 4 bases not matched to a gene. The CDR3 loop spans 12 amino acids. CDR3 amino acids: CASSHLADEQFF. CDR3 nucleotides: TGTGCCAGCAGCCACCTAGCGGATGAGCAGTTCTTC.

This clone was observed a single time. The chain joins TRBV19 to TRBJ2-2; maybe TRBD2 (5 bases). Germline V CDR1 and CDR2: LNHDA, SQIVND (reference sequence). V was shortened by 8 bases and J by 3 bases, with 13 bases between the two germline ends. The CDR3 covers 14 residues. The CDR3 spells CASLPARDTGELFF. Written as DNA, the CDR3 is TGTGCCAGTCTCCCGGCGAGGGACACCGGGGAGCTGTTTTTT.

The rearrangement joins TRBV6-5 to TRBJ1-3; unclear D gene. The ends were cut back, 7 bases at V and 3 bases at J, with 16 bases in the middle. The CDR3 has 15 amino acids. The germline V gene has CDR1 MNHEY and CDR2 SVGAGI. The CDR3 here is CASISTGGSGNTIYF. The CDR3 DNA sequence: TGTGCCAGCATTTCCACTGGAGGGAGTGGAAACACCATATATTTT.

The chain uses TRBV29-1 and TRBJ1-1; D is perhaps TRBD1 (6 bases). CDR3 length: 14 residues. V was shortened by 7 bases and J by 3 bases, with 18 bases between the two germline ends. Looked up from germline, CDR1 is SQVTM and CDR2 is ANQGSEA. The CDR3, as DNA: TGCAGCGGTTGGAACAGGGCCCAGGACACTGAAGCTTTCTTT. Encoded protein: CSGWNRAQDTEAFF.

The V call is TRBV27, the J call TRBJ2-1; D remains ambiguous. This CDR3 comprises 12 residues. Germline CDR1 reads MNHEY; CDR2 reads SMNVEV (reference sequence). V was clipped by 5 bases and J by 2 bases, with 4 bases between them. Written as DNA, the CDR3 is TGTGCCAGCAGTCCCACCTACAATGAGCAGTTCTTC. Translating gives CASSPTYNEQFF.

This chain links TRBV28 with TRBJ2-7, with 8 positions matching TRBD1. The J segment lost 0 bases and the V segment lost 7 bases, leaving 11 bases of the junction unmatched. In germline, CDR1 is MDHEN, CDR2 SYDVKM. The CDR3 runs to 16 residues. The CDR3 nucleotides read TGTGCCAGCAAGGACGGATTCACAGGGGGCTCCTACGAGCAGTACTTC. Translated: CASKDGFTGGSYEQYF.

The rearrangement joins TRBV9 to TRBJ1-4; D is undetermined. Germline assignment: CDR1 SGDLS and CDR2 YYNGEE. The CDR3 extends over 14 amino acids. V lost 3 bases, J lost 7 bases, and 13 bases lay in between. Here the CDR3 DNA reads TGTGCCAGCAGCGGAGAGGTAGTCAGTGAAAAACTGTTTTTT. Residues: CASSGEVVSEKLFF.

The table lists this clone with a count of one. This chain links TRBV4-2 with TRBJ1-4, with 10 bases lining up with TRBD1. Trimming at V came to 4 bases and at J to 0 bases, leaving 17 bases not matched to a gene. Germline loops: CDR1 LGHNA, CDR2 YNFKEQ. CDR3 length: 21 amino acids. CDR3 amino acids: CASSPAPRPGQGSATNEKLFF. The CDR3 nucleotides read TGTGCCAGCAGCCCGGCCCCTCGGCCGGGACAGGGGAGTGCAACTAATGAAAAACTGTTTTTT.